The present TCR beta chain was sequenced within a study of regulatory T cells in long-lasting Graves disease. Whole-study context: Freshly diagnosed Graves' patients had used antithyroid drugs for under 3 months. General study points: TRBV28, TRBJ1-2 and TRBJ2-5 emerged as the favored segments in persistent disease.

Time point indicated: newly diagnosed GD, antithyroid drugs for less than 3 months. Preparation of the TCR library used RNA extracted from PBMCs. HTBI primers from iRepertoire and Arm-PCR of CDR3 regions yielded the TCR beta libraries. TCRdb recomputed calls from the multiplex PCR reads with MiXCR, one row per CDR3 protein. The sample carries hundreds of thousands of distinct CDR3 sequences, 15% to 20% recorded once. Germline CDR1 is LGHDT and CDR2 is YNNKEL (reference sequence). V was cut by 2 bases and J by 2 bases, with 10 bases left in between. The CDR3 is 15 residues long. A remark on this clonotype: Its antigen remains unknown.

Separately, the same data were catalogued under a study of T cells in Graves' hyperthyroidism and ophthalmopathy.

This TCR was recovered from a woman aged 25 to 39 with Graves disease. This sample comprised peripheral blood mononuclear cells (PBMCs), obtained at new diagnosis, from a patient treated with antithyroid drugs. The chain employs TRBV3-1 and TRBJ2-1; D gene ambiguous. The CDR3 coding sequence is TGTGCCAGCAGCCAACAGCCCCCACCCTACAATGAGCAGTTCTTC. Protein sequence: CASSQQPPPYNEQFF.